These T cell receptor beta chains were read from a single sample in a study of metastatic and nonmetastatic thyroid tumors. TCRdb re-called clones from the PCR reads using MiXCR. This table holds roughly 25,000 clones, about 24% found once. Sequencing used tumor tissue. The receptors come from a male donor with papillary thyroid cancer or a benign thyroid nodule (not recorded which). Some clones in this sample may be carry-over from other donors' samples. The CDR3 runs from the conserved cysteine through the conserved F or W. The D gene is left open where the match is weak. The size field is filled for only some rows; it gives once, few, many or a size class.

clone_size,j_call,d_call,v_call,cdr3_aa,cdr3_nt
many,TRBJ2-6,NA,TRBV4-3,CASSQGRLSGANVLTF,TGCGCCAGCAGCCAAGGCCGCCTCTCTGGGGCCAACGTCCTGACTTTC
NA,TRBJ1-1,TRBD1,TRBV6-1,CASSRQGRSTEAFF,TGTGCCAGCAGTAGACAGGGGAGAAGCACTGAAGCTTTCTTT
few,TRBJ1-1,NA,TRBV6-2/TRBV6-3,CASSQQENTEAFF,TGTGCCAGCAGTCAACAAGAGAACACTGAAGCTTTCTTT
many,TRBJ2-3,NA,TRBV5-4,CASSQLGSTDTQYF,TGTGCCAGCAGCCAGTTGGGGAGCACAGATACGCAGTATTTT
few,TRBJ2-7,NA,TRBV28,CASSLGYGFIYEQYF,TGTGCCAGCAGTTTAGGGTACGGGTTTATCTACGAGCAGTACTTC
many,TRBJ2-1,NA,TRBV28,CASSSTTNEQFF,TGTGCCAGCAGTTCGACTACCAATGAGCAGTTCTTC
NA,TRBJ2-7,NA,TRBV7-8,CASSLSRSGGYEQYF,TGTGCCAGCAGCTTAAGTAGGTCCGGCGGCTACGAGCAGTACTTC
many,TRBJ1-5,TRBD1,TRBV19,CASSILNRGSNQPQHF,TGTGCCAGTAGTATCCTCAACAGGGGTTCCAATCAGCCCCAGCATTTT
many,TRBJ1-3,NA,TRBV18,CASSPPYFAAGNTIYF,TGTGCCAGCTCACCCCCCTATTTCGCGGCCGGAAACACCATATATTTT
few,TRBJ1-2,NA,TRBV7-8,CASSSRYGYTF,TGTGCCAGCAGTTCGCGCTATGGCTACACCTTC
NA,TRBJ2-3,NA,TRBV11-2,CASRLLPGGWGDTQYF,TGTGCCAGCAGGCTCCTCCCCGGCGGTTGGGGAGATACGCAGTATTTT
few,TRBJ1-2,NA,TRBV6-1,CASSVMGVYTF,TGTGCCAGCAGTGTTATGGGAGTCTACACCTTC
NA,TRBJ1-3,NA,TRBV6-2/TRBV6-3,CASSLQGMTGNTIYF,TGTGCCAGCAGTCTCCAGGGGATGACTGGAAACACCATATATTTT
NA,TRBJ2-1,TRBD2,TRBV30,CAWRKLAGVANEQFF,TGTGCCTGGAGAAAACTAGCGGGAGTGGCCAATGAGCAGTTCTTC
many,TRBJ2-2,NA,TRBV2,CASREREVGELFF,TGTGCCAGCAGGGAAAGGGAGGTCGGGGAGCTGTTTTTT
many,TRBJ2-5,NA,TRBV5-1,CASSLYLPPVIPETQYF,TGCGCCAGCAGCTTGTATCTTCCTCCCGTGATTCCAGAGACCCAGTACTTC
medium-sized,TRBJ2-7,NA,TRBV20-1,CSARGDPDF,TGCAGTGCTAGGGGGGACCCGGACTTC
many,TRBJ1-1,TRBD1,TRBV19,CASRQGQMNTEAFF,TGTGCCAGCCGACAGGGCCAAATGAACACTGAAGCTTTCTTT
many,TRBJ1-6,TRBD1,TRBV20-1,CSTKTGRLGSPLHF,TGCAGTACCAAGACAGGGCGTCTAGGTTCACCCCTCCACTTT
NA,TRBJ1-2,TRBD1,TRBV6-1,CASRPTGLANYGYTF,TGTGCCAGCAGGCCGACAGGGCTAGCTAACTATGGCTACACCTTC
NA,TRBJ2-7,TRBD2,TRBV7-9,CASTYGRGGEQYF,TGTGCCAGCACCTACGGACGGGGGGGTGAGCAGTACTTC
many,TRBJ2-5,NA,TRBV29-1,CSVELDSYLQETQYF,TGCAGCGTTGAGTTGGACAGTTATCTCCAAGAGACCCAGTACTTC
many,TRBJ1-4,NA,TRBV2,CASSVRTVNEKLFF,TGTGCCAGCAGTGTAAGAACAGTCAATGAAAAACTGTTTTTT
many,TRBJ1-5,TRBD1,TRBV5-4,CASSSLGTGGQPQHF,TGTGCCAGCAGCTCGTTAGGGACAGGGGGGCAGCCCCAGCATTTT
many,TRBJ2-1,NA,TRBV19,CASSLEGMAYNEQFF,TGTGCCAGTAGTTTGGAGGGTATGGCCTACAATGAGCAGTTCTTC
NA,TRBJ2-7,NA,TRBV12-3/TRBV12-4,CASSFSRAEQYF,TGTGCCAGCAGTTTCTCTAGGGCCGAGCAGTACTTC
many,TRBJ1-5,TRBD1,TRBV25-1,CASSELGQGSGSNQPQHF,TGTGCCAGCAGTGAATTAGGACAGGGGAGTGGAAGCAATCAGCCCCAGCATTTT
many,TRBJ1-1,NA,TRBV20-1,CSASIRKGLNTEAFF,TGCAGTGCTAGCATCCGAAAGGGGTTGAACACTGAAGCTTTCTTT
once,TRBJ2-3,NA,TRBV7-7,CASSRFGPDTQYF,TGTGCTAGCAGCCGCTTCGGTCCAGATACGCAGTATTTT
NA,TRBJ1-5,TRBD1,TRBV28,CASRAGQVNQRKHF,TGTGCCAGCAGAGCCGGACAGGTGAATCAGCGCAAGCATTTT
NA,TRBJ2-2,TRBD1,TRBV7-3,CASSRGTGLNTGELFF,TGTGCCAGCAGTCGCGGGACAGGGCTGAACACCGGGGAGCTGTTTTTT
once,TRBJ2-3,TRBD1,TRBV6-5,CASSSGQVKADSQYF,TGTGCCAGCAGTTCAGGACAGGTAAAGGCAGATTCGCAGTATTTT